These 18 T cell receptor beta chains originate from one sample sequenced in a study of spatial heterogeneity in lung cancer. Whole-study results and caveats: Tumor mutation counts were tracked by expanded intratumoral alpha and beta TCR counts.

From the 5' RACE reads, TCRdb called clonotypes with MiXCR, one entry per CDR3 protein. The sample has 3,000 to 3,500 distinct CDR3 sequences, about 15% seen once. The time point: sample taken at primary tumor resection. These receptors have no identified antigens. The sample consisted of lung tumor tissue, taken at surgery. These receptors originate from a male donor with early-stage non-small cell lung cancer.

This clonotype is medium-sized. The CDR3 DNA follows: TGTGCCAGCAGCTCGGGGTCCGACTATAGCGGCTACACCTTC. It codes for CASSSGSDYSGYTF. The chain has TRBV7-2 and TRBJ1-2; D is ambiguous. V shed 4 bases and J shed 8 bases, with 17 bases lying between them. The CDR3 runs 14 residues. Germline V gene sequence: CDR1 SGHTA, CDR2 FQGNSA. Looking up the rest from reference TRBV7-2 and TRBJ1-2 gives the full variable domain: GAGVSQSPSNKVTEKGKDVELRCDPISGHTALYWYRQSLGQGLEFLIYFQGNSAPDKSGLPSDRFSAERTGGSVSTLTIQRTQQEDSAVYLCASSSGSDYSGYTFGSGTRLTVV.

By proportion, this clonotype is medium-sized. This chain uses TRBV11-2 with TRBJ2-7; D possibly corresponds to TRBD1 (5 bases). The CDR3 has 14 residues. Trimming cost V 2 bases and J 6 bases, with 14 bases left between them. Germline loops: CDR1 SGHAT, CDR2 FQNNGV. The CDR3 spells CASSLQGFPIEQYF. The CDR3 DNA reads TGTGCCAGCAGCTTACAGGGATTCCCCATCGAGCAGTACTTC.

This clonotype is medium-sized (0.01 to 0.1%) in the sample. The chain employs TRBV28 and TRBJ2-6; no definite D call. This CDR3 has 14 residues. Germline values: CDR1 MDHEN, CDR2 SYDVKM. Trimming shortened V by 7 bases and J by 0 bases, and 7 bases separated the two germline ends. The chain's CDR3 is CASNLNSGANVLTF. CDR3 DNA: TGTGCCAGCAACCTGAACTCTGGGGCCAACGTCCTGACTTTC.

The rearrangement joins TRBV29-1 to TRBJ2-7; TRBD1 matches at 9 bases. After removal of 6 bases from V and 3 bases from J, the junction contained 3 bases not matched to a gene. Germline V gene data show CDR1 as SQVTM and CDR2 as ANQGSEA. The CDR3 extends over 12 amino acids. CDR3 residues: CSVTGGGYEQYF. The DNA of the CDR3 is TGCAGCGTGACAGGGGGAGGCTACGAGCAGTACTTC.

This clonotype was recorded at least ten times. The chain joins TRBV7-9 to TRBJ2-1; D is unresolved. The V end was cut by 0 bases, the J end by 9 bases, with 3 bases between. Germline CDR1 SEHNR, CDR2 FQNEAQ (reference sequence). This CDR3 spans 11 amino acids. The CDR3 region is CASSLAIEQFF. DNA for the CDR3: TGTGCCAGCAGCTTAGCGATTGAGCAGTTCTTC.

By sample share, this clonotype is medium-sized. The chain uses TRBV20-1 and TRBJ1-1; TRBD1 aligns across 11 bases. In germline, CDR1 is DFQATT, CDR2 SNEGSKA (reference sequence). The V and J ends lost 4 bases and 4 bases, in that order; junction bases with no gene match: 14. There are 17 residues in the CDR3. The CDR3 sequence: CSAIQPGQGVGGTEAFF. In DNA, the CDR3 is TGCAGTGCTATCCAACCGGGACAGGGGGTAGGGGGCACTGAAGCTTTCTTT.

This clonotype is medium-sized in the sample. The chain uses TRBV4-1 and TRBJ2-1; TRBD1 agrees at 8 bases. Germline V lookup: CDR1 MGHRA, CDR2 YSYEKL. Trimming removed 0 bases from V and 6 bases from J; junction bases left unmatched: 7. This CDR3 is 16 amino acids long. The CDR3 loop is CASSQDRGRLANEQFF. CDR3 DNA sequence: TGCGCCAGCAGCCAAGACAGGGGGCGTTTGGCCAATGAGCAGTTCTTC.

Relative to its sample, this clonotype is medium-sized. The chain couples TRBV27 to TRBJ1-2; TRBD1 agrees at 7 bases. This CDR3 comprises 16 residues. The J segment lost 4 bases and the V segment lost 0 bases, leaving 8 bases of the junction unmatched. Germline assignment: CDR1 MNHEY and CDR2 SMNVEV (reference sequence). CDR3 protein: CASSLSARQGGYGYTF. The DNA for the CDR3 is TGTGCCAGCAGTTTATCCGCTCGACAGGGTGGCTATGGCTACACCTTC.

This clonotype occurred a few times. This chain uses TRBV30 with TRBJ2-5; D not resolved. Germline lookup yields CDR1 GTSNPN and CDR2 SVGIG (reference sequence). V was shortened by 1 base and J by 5 bases, with 5 bases between the two germline ends. CDR3 length equals 11 residues. The CDR3 loop is CAWSGTETQYF. The CDR3, as DNA: TGTGCCTGGAGTGGGACCGAGACCCAGTACTTC.

In its sample, this clonotype ranks as medium-sized (0.01 to 0.1%). The V call is TRBV24-1, the J call TRBJ2-5, with D possibly matching TRBD1 (7 bases). CDR1 and CDR2 from the germline V gene are KGHDR and SFDVKD. CDR3 length: 15 residues. V was clipped by 3 bases and J by 4 bases, with 14 bases between them. Here the CDR3 DNA reads TGTGCCACCAGTGATCTGGGTCAGGGGGGAGAGACCCAGTACTTC. Translating it yields CATSDLGQGGETQYF.

This clonotype is termed large. The J gene is TRBJ2-3, the V gene TRBV6-1, with 9 bases aligning to TRBD2. Germline values: CDR1 MNHNS, CDR2 SASEGT. The CDR3 contains 15 residues. V lost 2 bases, J lost 0 bases, and 0 bases stayed unmatched. This CDR3 is CASSELAGSTDTQYF. CDR3 sequence (DNA): TGTGCCAGCAGTGAACTAGCGGGGAGCACAGATACGCAGTATTTT.

This sequence joins TRBV5-4 and TRBJ2-3; 9 bases fit TRBD2. The CDR3 sequence is 16 residues long. The V segment lost 4 bases and the J segment 2 bases; nucleotides outside the gene matches: 8. CDR1 is SGHNT and CDR2 is YYREEE in the germline V gene (reference sequence). CDR3 nucleotide sequence: TGTGCCAGCAGCCTGCTAGCGGGATCCAACACAGATACGCAGTATTTT. Amino acid sequence: CASSLLAGSNTDTQYF.

The chain links TRBV5-1 to TRBJ1-1; no firm D call. The germline V gene has CDR1 SGHRS and CDR2 YFSETQ. The V and J ends lost 0 bases and 11 bases respectively, with 11 bases between them. The CDR3 extends over 12 amino acids. DNA for the CDR3: TGCGCCAGCAGCTTGGCCGGGGAAGGTGCTTTCTTT. Translating it yields CASSLAGEGAFF.

This clonotype was seen many times. J is TRBJ2-1 and V is TRBV20-1; unclear D gene. CDR3 size: 14 residues. Deletions cut 5 bases from V and 0 bases from J, with 11 bases between. The germline CDR1 and CDR2 sequences are DFQATT and SNEGSKA (reference sequence). The CDR3 is CSAFASISYNEQFF. The CDR3 DNA follows: TGCAGTGCTTTCGCTTCCATCTCCTACAATGAGCAGTTCTTC.

This clonotype appeared a few times. This chain links TRBV5-6 with TRBJ2-2; 8 nucleotides line up with TRBD2. The CDR3 extends over 16 amino acids. J lost 6 bases, V lost 3 bases, and 10 bases had no gene match. CDR1 is SGHDT, CDR2 YYEEEE, per germline. CDR3 amino acids: CASSSVKREFAGELFF. The DNA of the CDR3 is TGTGCCAGCAGCTCAGTGAAGCGGGAGTTCGCCGGGGAGCTGTTTTTT.

By frequency in the sample, this clonotype is medium-sized. CDR3: CSARGITPNPGELFF. CDR3 bases: TGCAGTGCTAGAGGGATAACCCCTAATCCCGGGGAGCTGTTTTTT. The V call is TRBV20-1, the J call TRBJ2-2; D call uncertain. Trimming shortened V by 1 base and J by 6 bases, and 15 bases separated the two germline ends. The CDR3 is 15 residues long. The V gene's germline CDR1 is DFQATT and CDR2 SNEGSKA (reference sequence).

This clonotype is deemed medium-sized. This rearrangement joins TRBV10-3 to TRBJ2-1, with a weak D call TRBD2 (6 bases). The ends were cut back, 10 bases at V and 6 bases at J, with 22 bases in the middle. Germline CDR1 and CDR2: ENHRY and SYGVKD. The CDR3 runs to 15 residues. The CDR3 is CASEGGRTNTNEQFF. As DNA, the CDR3 is TGTGCCAGCGAAGGAGGGCGGACCAATACCAATGAGCAGTTCTTC.

CDR3 sequence: CSAWPMAGDEQYF. The DNA for the CDR3 is TGCAGTGCTTGGCCCATGGCGGGAGATGAGCAGTACTTC. This sequence joins TRBV20-1 and TRBJ2-7; TRBD2 aligns across 7 bases. Germline lookup yields CDR1 DFQATT and CDR2 SNEGSKA (reference sequence). V was clipped by 5 bases and J by 7 bases; unmatched bases: 11. The CDR3 consists of 13 residues.